This T cell receptor beta chain emerged from a study of blood T cell repertoires in COVID-19. As for the study in general: There were acute and convalescent COVID-19 samples, and they came from the United States, Italy and Spain. Sources were T cells, B-cell-depleted T cells, or PBMCs; the material itself was cDNA or gDNA.

Between the trimmed V and J ends, which lost 0 bases and 4 bases, there was a span of 5 bases. Germline values: CDR1 SGHTA, CDR2 FQGTGA. The CDR3 totals 13 residues. In the original workflow: Nucleated cell number was recorded as an estimate derived from reference gene primer amplification. Using immunoSEQ multiplex PCR, the repertoire was profiled, and TCRdb retains in-frame clones only, with some absent. Clone size and the V and J calls come from that table; the DNA yielded D and trimming. The sample holds 200,000 to 300,000 clones; 88% are singletons and the top ten take under 0.95%. This chain links TRBV7-3 with TRBJ2-3, with unresolved D. This clonotype was obtained from a woman aged 25 to 39 with acute or convalescent COVID-19. The sample comprised peripheral blood. This CDR3 reads CASSLTSADTQYF. CDR3 DNA: TGTGCCAGCAGCTTAACTTCCGCAGATACGCAGTATTTT.